The present T cell receptor beta chain was sequenced within a study of cytomegalovirus exposure and HLA in healthy donors. Study observations and caveats: The authors enumerated over 150 TCR beta chains as linked to cytomegalovirus. As confirmed in vitro, a few CMV-associated chains were specific for CMV antigens. There were some public TCRs occurring in many donors, but most TCR sequences were rare.

This PCR relied on a set of 60 Vbeta primers and 13 Jbeta primers. Some clones are missing from TCRdb's copy, which holds only in-frame ones; the method was immunoSEQ multiplex PCR. In the table there are around 150,000 clones, 75% to 85% of which are singletons. Germline values: CDR1 SGHKS, CDR2 YYEKEE (reference sequence). The CDR3 is 15 residues long. V was trimmed by 6 bases and J by 2 bases, leaving 15 bases between them. Donors were ostensibly healthy at sampling, although undocumented immune exposures were probable. To note about this clone: Antigen: not known.

V is TRBV5-5 and J is TRBJ2-1; a weak D match, TRBD1 (5 bases). The sequenced sample was PBMCs. This sequence was found in a male donor in good health and CMV-seropositive. The CDR3 protein is CASNPGRGTYNEQFF. The DNA of the CDR3 is TGTGCCAGCAACCCCGGAAGGGGAACCTACAATGAGCAGTTCTTC.